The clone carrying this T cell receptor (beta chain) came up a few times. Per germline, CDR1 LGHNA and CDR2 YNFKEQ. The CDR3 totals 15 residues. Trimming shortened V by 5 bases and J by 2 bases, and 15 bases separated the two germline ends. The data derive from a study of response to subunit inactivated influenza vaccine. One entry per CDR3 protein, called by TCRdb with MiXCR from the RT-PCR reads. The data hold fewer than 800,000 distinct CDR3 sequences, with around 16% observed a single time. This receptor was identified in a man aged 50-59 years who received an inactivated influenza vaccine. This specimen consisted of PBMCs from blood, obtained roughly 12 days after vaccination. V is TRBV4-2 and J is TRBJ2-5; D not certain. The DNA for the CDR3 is TGTGCCAGCAGCTCCGATTCCGGTGGACAAGAGACCCAGTACTTC. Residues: CASSSDSGGQETQYF.